A single sample gave rise to the 12 T cell receptor beta chains below, sequenced in a study of cytomegalovirus exposure and HLA in healthy donors. The assay was immunoSEQ multiplex PCR, and TCRdb's table has in-frame clones only and misses some. The sample lists about 150,000 clones; about 95% were seen once. Specimen: PBMCs. These receptors came from a man between 18 and 35 years old in good health and CMV-seropositive.

V and J are TRBV6-6 and TRBJ2-3; no definite D call. Trimming took off 8 bases at V and 6 bases at J, with 12 bases between the two ends. In germline, CDR1 is MNHNY, CDR2 SVGAGI (reference sequence). The CDR3 runs to 12 residues. CDR3: CASQSQFDTQYF. The CDR3 coding sequence is TGTGCCAGCCAATCCCAATTCGATACGCAGTATTTT.

The CDR3 DNA is TGTGCCAGCAGCCCGGAGCGGGGATCCACAGATACGCAGTATTTT. It codes for CASSPERGSTDTQYF. The chain uses TRBV6-4 and TRBJ2-3, with TRBD2 matching over 7 bases. There are 15 residues in the CDR3. The V gene end was trimmed by 6 bases and the J gene end by 2 bases; junction bases not matched to a gene: 8. Germline CDR1 and CDR2: MRHNA and SNTAGT.

The genes are TRBV28 and TRBJ1-1, with D perhaps TRBD1 (5 bases). This CDR3 contains 12 residues. Trimming removed 3 bases at V and 11 bases at J, with 13 bases between. Germline loops: CDR1 MDHEN, CDR2 SYDVKM. CDR3 sequence reads: CASSFGGMRAFF. The DNA of the CDR3 is TGTGCCAGCAGTTTTGGGGGGATGCGGGCTTTCTTT.

V is TRBV15 and J is TRBJ2-5; the D gene is possibly TRBD2 (6 bases). The germline gives CDR1 LNHNV, CDR2 YYDKDF (reference sequence). V lost 4 bases, J lost 9 bases, and 15 bases lay in between. The CDR3 is 13 amino acids. CDR3: CATSIPRPGAQYF. The CDR3 region has the DNA TGTGCCACCAGCATCCCTCGCCCGGGGGCCCAGTACTTC.

The J gene is TRBJ2-3, the V gene TRBV30; 10 bases map to TRBD1. This CDR3 is 17 amino acids long. V was pared by 2 bases and J by 5 bases, with 13 bases of the junction left unmatched. Germline V lookup: CDR1 GTSNPN, CDR2 SVGIG (reference sequence). The CDR3 loop is CAWSHKTGQGELDTQYF. The CDR3 nucleotides read TGTGCCTGGAGTCACAAAACTGGACAGGGGGAATTAGATACGCAGTATTTT.

The J gene is TRBJ1-6, the V gene TRBV27, with D possibly matching TRBD1 (6 bases). The CDR3 has 15 residues. The V end lost 6 bases, the J end lost 13 bases, and 22 bases lay between the germline ends. Germline CDR1 reads MNHEY; CDR2 reads SMNVEV (reference sequence). The DNA of the CDR3 is TGTGCCAGCAGCCCTATGGGGGCCCCCAGCTGGCCCCTCCACTTT. It yields the protein CASSPMGAPSWPLHF.

The CDR3 region is CASTTVGLGDGYTF. The CDR3 DNA reads TGTGCCAGCACTACCGTGGGTCTAGGGGATGGCTACACCTTC. The rearrangement joins TRBV5-4 to TRBJ1-2; D is possibly TRBD1 (5 bases). V gave up 6 bases and J gave up 6 bases, with 18 bases separating them. Germline loops: CDR1 SGHNT, CDR2 YYREEE (reference sequence). CDR3 size: 14 residues.

The V gene is TRBV11-3, the J gene TRBJ2-7, with 7 nucleotides matching TRBD1. CDR3 size: 12 residues. Germline lookup yields CDR1 SGHNT and CDR2 YENEEA. Trimming at V came to 1 base and at J to 10 bases, leaving 4 bases not matched to a gene. CDR3 sequence: CASSLVGGSQYF. The CDR3 bases are TGTGCCAGCAGCTTAGTAGGGGGCTCCCAGTACTTC.

V is TRBV19 and J is TRBJ1-1; D remains ambiguous. The V end was cut by 3 bases, the J end by 1 base, with 6 bases between. The germline V gene encodes CDR1 LNHDA and CDR2 SQIVND (reference sequence). This CDR3 is 13 amino acids long. The CDR3 loop reads CASSISPNTEAFF. CDR3 sequence (DNA): TGTGCCAGTAGTATTAGTCCGAACACTGAAGCTTTCTTT.

The chain joins TRBV28 to TRBJ1-1, with D uncertain. V lost 7 bases, J lost 3 bases, and 12 bases lay in between. The CDR3 extends over 13 amino acids. The germline CDR1 and CDR2 sequences are MDHEN and SYDVKM. CDR3 in DNA: TGTGCCAGCATGGAGGCGGTAGACACTGAAGCTTTCTTT. This gives the protein CASMEAVDTEAFF.

The rearrangement joins TRBV6-1 to TRBJ1-2; TRBD1 agrees at 9 bases. V gave up 10 bases and J gave up 6 bases; unmatched junction bases: 6. Germline CDR1 MNHNS, CDR2 SASEGT. The CDR3 spans 12 residues. The CDR3 DNA reads TGTGCCACCCCGGACAGGGGTAATGGCTACACCTTC. Amino acid sequence: CATPDRGNGYTF.

This chain links TRBV1 with TRBJ2-7; the table names TRBD2, a call not compared with the DNA. TRBV1 is listed as a pseudogene. CDR3 length: 10 amino acids. This CDR3 is CTSSPSEQYF. CDR3 sequence (DNA): TGCACCAGCAGCCCCTCCGAGCAGTACTTC.